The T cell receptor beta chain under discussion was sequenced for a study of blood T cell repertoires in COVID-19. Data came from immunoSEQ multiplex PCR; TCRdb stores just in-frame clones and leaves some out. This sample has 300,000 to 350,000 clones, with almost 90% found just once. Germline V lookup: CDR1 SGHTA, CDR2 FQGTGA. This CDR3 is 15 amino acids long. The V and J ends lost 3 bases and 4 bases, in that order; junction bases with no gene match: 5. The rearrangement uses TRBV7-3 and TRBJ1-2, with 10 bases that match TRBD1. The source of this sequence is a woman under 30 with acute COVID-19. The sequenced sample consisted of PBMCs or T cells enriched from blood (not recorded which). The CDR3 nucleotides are TGTGCCAGCAGCTTGACAGGGGGCGCTGGCTATGGCTACACCTTC. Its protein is CASSLTGGAGYGYTF. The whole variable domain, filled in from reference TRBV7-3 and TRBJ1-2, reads GAGVSQTPSNKVTEKGKYVELRCDPISGHTALYWYRQSLGQGPEFLIYFQGTGAADDSGLPNDRFFAVRPEGSVSTLKIQRTERGDSAVYLCASSLTGGAGYGYTFGSGTRLTVV.